The clone carrying this T cell receptor beta chain turned up a few times. Its target is unknown. The entry originates in a study of beta chain features in type 1 diabetes. Study summary: Age, gender and cell yields were alike across patients and healthy donors. Study outcomes and limitations: Researchers report that Type 1 diabetes patients had moderately but significantly shorter TCRB CDR3s across all four CD4+ subsets.

All of the isolated RNA was reverse transcribed, so expressed TCRB transcripts were sequenced. This table comes from immunoSEQ multiplex PCR, and its TCRdb copy is limited to in-frame clones, with some not included. The repertoire holds over 150,000 clones, approximately 8.4% seen once, with 0.5% in the top ten. Germline V gives CDR1 MDHEN, CDR2 SYDVKM. V lost 2 bases and J lost 5, with 13 bases in between. The CDR3 contains 14 residues. The sample was central memory CD4+ T cells from blood. The receptor was derived from a man aged 18 to 35 with type 1 diabetes. The chain links TRBV28 to TRBJ2-7, with D possibly being TRBD1 (5 bases). The CDR3 sequence is CASSLGRVIHEQYF. CDR3 sequence (DNA): TGTGCCAGCAGTTTAGGCAGGGTAATCCACGAGCAGTACTTC.